Listed below are T cell receptor beta chains from one sample, sequenced in a study of T cell responses to AZD1222 COVID-19 vaccine. Sequencing was performed with immunoSEQ multiplex PCR; in TCRdb, only in-frame clones are kept and a portion is missing. The sample includes roughly 190,000 clones, about nine tenths of them seen just once. The sample consisted of peripheral blood, taken 28 days after the second AZD1222 dose. These receptors were taken from an adult who received the AZD1222 COVID-19 vaccine. The CDR3 runs from the conserved cysteine through the conserved F or W. The D gene is left open where the match is weak. Clone sizes are given selectively: once, few, many, or a class where the clone is expanded.

CDR3 protein	CDR3 DNA	clone size	D gene	J gene	V gene
CSVGLRTSGGASLGETQYF	TGCAGCGTTGGCCTGAGGACTAGCGGGGGGGCTTCCCTAGGGGAGACCCAGTACTTC	-	TRBD2	TRBJ2-5	TRBV29-1
CASSPGGFDQPQHF	TGTGCCAGCTCACCGGGGGGTTTTGATCAGCCCCAGCATTTT	-	-	TRBJ1-5	TRBV18
CASSPQGGHNEQFF	TGTGCCAGCTCACCACAGGGGGGCCACAATGAGCAGTTCTTC	-	-	TRBJ2-1	TRBV18
CASSLPESTENSPLHF	TGTGCCAGCAGTTTACCAGAGAGTACGGAAAATTCACCCCTCCACTTT	-	-	TRBJ1-6	TRBV28
CASSADPGANVLTF	TGTGCCAGCAGTGCTGATCCGGGGGCCAACGTCCTGACTTTC	-	-	TRBJ2-6	TRBV5-4
CASGLLTYNEQFF	TGTGCCAGCGGCTTGCTAACCTACAATGAGCAGTTCTTC	-	-	TRBJ2-1	TRBV3-1/TRBV3-2
CASSLGTSGGAFEQYF	TGTGCCAGCAGCTTGGGGACTAGCGGGGGGGCCTTTGAGCAGTACTTC	once	TRBD2	TRBJ2-7	TRBV7-2
CASSSPGPTYEQYF	TGTGCCAGCAGCTCTCCCGGACCTACCTACGAGCAGTACTTC	-	-	TRBJ2-7	TRBV11-2
CASSVARDRGEGGYTF	TGTGCCAGCAGCGTAGCCCGGGACAGGGGGGAAGGTGGCTACACCTTC	-	TRBD1	TRBJ1-2	TRBV9
CASSQVKGRTPTYEQYF	TGCGCCAGCAGCCAAGTTAAGGGACGGACACCTACCTACGAGCAGTACTTC	-	-	TRBJ2-7	TRBV4-1
CASSSLTGGPSNEQFF	TGTGCCAGCAGTTCCTTAACGGGAGGGCCAAGCAATGAGCAGTTCTTC	-	TRBD2	TRBJ2-1	TRBV27
CASSPRQGDTGELFF	TGTGCCAGCAGCCCGAGGCAGGGAGACACCGGGGAGCTGTTTTTT	-	-	TRBJ2-2	TRBV5-5
CASSQDYPTGSTQYF	TGTGCCAGCAGCCAAGACTACCCCACGGGATCAACGCAGTATTTT	once	-	TRBJ2-3	TRBV4-2
CASSLTGGAGVAFF	TGTGCCAGCAGCTTGACAGGGGGCGCGGGTGTAGCTTTCTTT	-	TRBD1	TRBJ1-1	TRBV7-3
CSVAGLLVNTEAFF	TGCAGCGTTGCTGGGCTACTTGTGAACACTGAAGCTTTCTTT	once	-	TRBJ1-1	TRBV29-1
CASSLAPDRGEAFF	TGTGCCAGCAGCTTAGCCCCCGACAGGGGAGAAGCTTTCTTT	-	TRBD1	TRBJ1-1	TRBV7-6
CASSLDGGFNEQFF	TGTGCCAGCAGCTTAGATGGAGGATTCAATGAGCAGTTCTTC	few	-	TRBJ2-1	TRBV11-2
CASRGGTGGSYEQYF	TGCGCCAGCAGGGGAGGGACAGGGGGTTCATACGAGCAGTACTTC	-	TRBD1	TRBJ2-7	TRBV10-2
CASITGTGMNTEAFF	TGCGCCAGCATAACCGGGACGGGAATGAACACTGAAGCTTTCTTT	-	-	TRBJ1-1	TRBV5-1
CASSHDRGRTDTQYF	TGCGCCAGCAGCCACGACAGAGGAAGGACAGATACGCAGTATTTT	once	-	TRBJ2-3	TRBV10-1
CASSLEAGANYGYTF	TGCGCCAGCAGCTTGGAGGCGGGGGCAAACTATGGCTACACCTTC	-	-	TRBJ1-2	TRBV5-1
CASSQTRLAGGNTQYF	TGTGCCAGCAGCCAAACCAGACTAGCGGGGGGGAATACGCAGTATTTT	-	TRBD2	TRBJ2-3	TRBV2
CASSQDVWGGSDTQYF	TGTGCCAGCAGCCAAGATGTGTGGGGGGGGTCCGATACGCAGTATTTT	-	TRBD2	TRBJ2-3	TRBV14
CASRKQGASTDTQYF	TGTGCCAGCAGAAAACAGGGGGCGAGTACAGATACGCAGTATTTT	-	TRBD1	TRBJ2-3	TRBV2
CASSIVMGLAAGEQYF	TGTGCCAGTAGTATAGTGATGGGACTAGCGGCGGGGGAGCAGTACTTC	-	TRBD2	TRBJ2-7	TRBV19
CASSEGGGQGQPQHF	TGTGCCAGCAGTGAAGGCGGGGGGCAGGGTCAGCCCCAGCATTTT	-	-	TRBJ1-5	TRBV6-1
CASSDHHSGNTIYF	TGTGCCAGCAGTGACCACCACTCTGGAAACACCATATATTTT	-	-	TRBJ1-3	TRBV6-2/TRBV6-3
CASSYADTQYF	TGTGCCAGCTCTTACGCAGATACGCAGTATTTT	-	-	TRBJ2-3	TRBV18
CASSLGYLASLNTGELFF	TGTGCCAGCAGCTTGGGCTATCTGGCCAGTCTAAACACCGGGGAGCTGTTTTTT	-	-	TRBJ2-2	TRBV5-8
CASSLVLNEKLFF	TGTGCCAGCAGCTTAGTTTTAAATGAAAAACTGTTTTTT	-	-	TRBJ1-4	TRBV6-5
CASSRQGRNSPLHF	TGTGCCAGCAGCCGACAGGGCCGTAATTCACCCCTCCACTTT	-	TRBD1	TRBJ1-6	TRBV3-1/TRBV3-2
CASSPQPTEAFF	TGTGCCAGCTCACCCCAGCCCACTGAAGCTTTCTTT	-	-	TRBJ1-1	TRBV18
CASSAHRTGGLEAFF	TGTGCCAGCAGTGCCCACCGGACAGGGGGCCTTGAAGCTTTCTTT	-	TRBD1	TRBJ1-1	TRBV2
CASSQGASGDGYTF	TGTGCCAGCAGCCAGGGGGCATCAGGGGATGGCTACACCTTC	-	-	TRBJ1-2	TRBV4-2
CASSVVDTEAFF	TGTGCCAGCAGCGTAGTAGATACTGAAGCTTTCTTT	-	-	TRBJ1-1	TRBV9
CATRDRGQLNTEAFF	TGTGCCACTCGAGACCGAGGACAGCTGAACACTGAAGCTTTCTTT	-	-	TRBJ1-1	TRBV10-3
CASSDVSRVPGANVLTF	TGTGCCAGCAGTGACGTGTCTAGGGTTCCTGGGGCCAACGTCCTGACTTTC	few	-	TRBJ2-6	TRBV2
CASSQAGSEAFF	TGTGCCAGCAGCCAAGCCGGTAGTGAAGCTTTCTTT	-	-	TRBJ1-1	TRBV3-1/TRBV3-2
CASSLAHYGYTF	TGTGCCAGCAGCTTAGCCCACTATGGCTACACCTTC	few	-	TRBJ1-2	TRBV7-2
CASTSASAAKNIQYF	TGTGCCAGCACGTCGGCTAGCGCGGCCAAAAACATTCAGTACTTC	once	-	TRBJ2-4	TRBV2
CATSVKGLRGTEAFF	TGTGCCACCAGTGTTAAGGGACTCAGGGGCACTGAAGCTTTCTTT	-	-	TRBJ1-1	TRBV24-1
CASSGTSGVNTGELFF	TGTGCCAGCAGTGGGACTAGCGGGGTGAACACCGGGGAGCTGTTTTTT	-	TRBD2	TRBJ2-2	TRBV25-1
CASSLRGESEKLFF	TGTGCCAGCAGCTTAAGGGGGGAGAGTGAAAAACTGTTTTTT	-	-	TRBJ1-4	TRBV5-4
CASSAPGLAETQYF	TGTGCCAGCAGCGCACCGGGACTAGCGGAGACCCAGTACTTC	-	TRBD2	TRBJ2-5	TRBV7-9
CASSFDGRGGYTF	TGTGCCAGCAGCTTTGACGGACGGGGTGGCTACACCTTC	-	-	TRBJ1-2	TRBV7-2
CASSRTIAGSLDNEQFF	TGCGCCAGCAGCCGCACCATAGCGGGATCTCTTGACAATGAGCAGTTCTTC	-	TRBD2	TRBJ2-1	TRBV4-1
CAISEISGSGSYEQYF	TGTGCCATCAGTGAGATTAGCGGGAGTGGATCCTACGAGCAGTACTTC	-	TRBD2	TRBJ2-7	TRBV10-3
CASSLELGGKREQYF	TGCGCCAGCAGCTTGGAATTAGGGGGGAAGCGGGAGCAGTACTTC	-	-	TRBJ2-7	TRBV5-1
CATLEGGRYNEQFF	TGTGCCACCCTGGAGGGGGGGCGATACAATGAGCAGTTCTTC	-	-	TRBJ2-1	TRBV7-2
CASSLTSGSGGYTF	TGTGCCAGCAGCTTAACGTCGGGTAGCGGCGGCTACACCTTC	-	-	TRBJ1-2	TRBV11-2
CASSQGGATTGELFF	TGTGCCAGCAGCCAGGGGGGGGCTACCACCGGGGAGCTGTTTTTT	-	-	TRBJ2-2	TRBV7-2
CASSLAIGAGNTIYF	TGTGCCAGCAGCTTAGCCATAGGGGCTGGAAACACCATATATTTT	-	-	TRBJ1-3	TRBV7-9